The sequence of this T cell receptor (beta chain) was determined in a study of blood T cells in healthy people across ages. Deletions cut 1 base from V and 3 bases from J, with 10 bases between. This CDR3 has 15 residues. Germline CDR1 and CDR2: LNHNV and YYDKDF (reference sequence). This clonotype appeared a few times. Alongside a J-beta primer mix, a sample-barcoded 5' primer served in a second PCR lasting roughly 6 to 12 cycles. One entry per CDR3 protein, called by TCRdb with MiXCR from the 5' RACE reads. Here the sample spans over a million distinct CDR3 sequences, less than 25% being singletons. These same data were also listed under a study on T cells of mothers and their children.

The material sequenced was blood. This chain joins TRBV15 and TRBJ1-5; D is unclear. This TCR was sampled from a girl aged 2 to 10 in good health. CDR3 coding DNA: TGTGCCACCAGCAGAGTGGGCGGCCTCAATCAGCCCCAGCATTTT. Amino acid sequence: CATSRVGGLNQPQHF. The entire variable domain, with the rest obtained from reference TRBV15 and TRBJ1-5, is as follows: DAMVIQNPRYQVTQFGKPVTLSCSQTLNHNVMYWYQQKSSQAPKLLFHYYDKDFNNEADTPDNFQSRRPNTSFCFLDIRSPGLGDTAMYLCATSRVGGLNQPQHFGDGTRLSIL.